The following is a T cell receptor (beta chain) sequence with its context. As yet, its antigen is unknown. Assay used: immunoSEQ multiplex PCR; TCRdb lists only in-frame clones, some missing. The table includes about 240,000 clones, about 86% detected once. Unstimulated regulatory T cells (CD4+CD25+CD127-), CD4+CD25- non-regulatory cells, CD4 and CD8 cells were FACS-sorted from thawed PBMCs. The record originates from a study of Tregs in tolerant kidney transplant recipients. Overall study findings and caveats: Biological reproducibility was not directly addressed, but technical replication error appeared minimal. Activated donor B cell expansion appeared to reveal the most relevant donor-specific TCRbeta repertoire. Few patients were studied, so findings need validation in larger groups.

Germline V lookup: CDR1 SGHRS, CDR2 YFSETQ. CDR3 length equals 14 residues. V was pared by 3 bases and J by 4 bases, with 5 bases of the junction left unmatched. This TCR was recovered from a human donor in good health. The chain combines TRBV5-1 with TRBJ2-3, with 7 bases identical to TRBD1. The sequenced sample consisted of CD4+ T cells from blood. For the CDR3, the DNA is TGCGCCAGCAGCTCCACAGGGGCGGCAGATACGCAGTATTTT. This encodes CASSSTGAADTQYF.